Below are 29 T cell receptor beta chains sequenced from a single sample in a study of blood T cell repertoires in COVID-19. The method was immunoSEQ multiplex PCR; TCRdb's version includes in-frame clones alone and lacks a portion of them. The sample contains around 80,000 clones, roughly 80% of which appear only once. What was sequenced was peripheral blood. The receptors here all came from a human donor in a cohort sampled during active COVID-19.

The rearrangement links TRBV5-1 to TRBJ2-1, with 9 bases that match TRBD1. The ends lost 6 bases at V and 4 bases at J; junction bases unmatched: 23. The CDR3 sequence is 20 residues long. In germline, CDR1 is SGHRS, CDR2 YFSETQ. Here the CDR3 reads CASNTLRDRDRVYPYNEQFF. The CDR3 DNA sequence: TGCGCCAGCAATACTTTGAGGGACCGGGACAGGGTATATCCTTACAATGAGCAGTTCTTC.

The chain combines TRBV4-1 with TRBJ2-1; 10 nucleotides agree with TRBD2. The germline gives CDR1 MGHRA, CDR2 YSYEKL. This CDR3 has 16 residues. Trimming removed 0 bases from V and 3 bases from J; junction bases left unmatched: 2. The CDR3 sequence is CASSQDWTSGYNEQFF. CDR3 nucleotide sequence: TGCGCCAGCAGCCAAGATTGGACTAGCGGCTACAATGAGCAGTTCTTC.

This clone has just a few counts. This chain connects TRBV3-1 (or the pseudogene TRBV3-2) to TRBJ2-1; the D gene is possibly TRBD1 (6 bases). Trimming pared 0 bases from V and 10 bases from J, leaving 19 bases between. The CDR3 is made up of 16 amino acids. Germline CDR1 LGHDT, CDR2 YNNKEL (reference sequence). The CDR3: CASSQEWGRGVGEQFF. The CDR3 coding sequence is TGTGCCAGCAGCCAAGAGTGGGGCAGGGGAGTAGGGGAGCAGTTCTTC.

CDR3 protein: CASSSSGGATEQFF. In nucleotides, the CDR3 is TGTGCCAGCTCATCTAGCGGGGGGGCGACTGAGCAGTTCTTC. The chain links TRBV18 to TRBJ2-1; the match to TRBD2 covers 12 bases. The germline CDR1 and CDR2 sequences are KGHSH and LQKENI. The CDR3 extends over 14 amino acids. V gave up 5 bases and J gave up 9 bases; unmatched junction bases: 5.

The chain has TRBV27 and TRBJ2-7; D possibly corresponds to TRBD2 (6 bases). CDR3 length: 12 amino acids. Germline V gives CDR1 MNHEY, CDR2 SMNVEV (reference sequence). V was trimmed by 8 bases and J by 2 bases, leaving 10 bases between them. In DNA, the CDR3 is TGTGCCAGCCGGGGGAGTACCTACGAGCAGTACTTC. This encodes CASRGSTYEQYF.

The gene calls are TRBV19 and TRBJ2-3; D possibly corresponds to TRBD2 (6 bases). Per the germline V gene, CDR1 is LNHDA and CDR2 is SQIVND (reference sequence). The CDR3 is 11 residues long. Trimming left V 8 bases short and J 6 bases short, with 9 bases between. The CDR3 loop reads CASGGWDTQYF. The CDR3 DNA reads TGTGCCAGTGGGGGGTGGGATACGCAGTATTTT. The variable domain in full, completed from reference TRBV19 and TRBJ2-3, reads DGGITQSPKYLFRKEGQNVTLSCEQNLNHDAMYWYRQDPGQGLRLIYYSQIVNDFQKGDIAEGYSVSREKKESFPLTVTSAQKNPTAFYLCASGGWDTQYFGPGTRLTVL.

V gene TRBV28 combines with J gene TRBJ2-6; 7 nucleotides match TRBD2. Unmatched junction bases numbered 15, after V lost 7 bases and J lost 0 bases. This CDR3 comprises 19 residues. Germline V gives CDR1 MDHEN, CDR2 SYDVKM. The CDR3 DNA reads as TGTGCCAGCACCCCGGGAGGCTTCGGGATCAGCTCTGGGGCCAACGTCCTGACTTTC. This gives the protein CASTPGGFGISSGANVLTF.

The chain has TRBV15 and TRBJ2-5, with 8 positions matching TRBD1. V trimming: 1 base; J trimming: 3 bases; junction bases outside the gene matches: 7. This CDR3 contains 16 residues. CDR1 LNHNV and CDR2 YYDKDF come from the germline V gene (reference sequence). CDR3 residues: CATSRGTGSTKETQYF. The CDR3 bases are TGTGCCACCAGCAGAGGGACAGGGTCGACGAAAGAGACCCAGTACTTC.

The CDR3, as DNA: TGTGCCAGCAGCCAAGAATGGGACAGGGGGGGTGAGACCCAGTACTTC. It is translated as CASSQEWDRGGETQYF. V and J are TRBV3-1 (or the pseudogene TRBV3-2) and TRBJ2-5; 11 bases fit TRBD1. The CDR3 loop spans 16 amino acids. J gave up 5 bases and V 0 bases, and 5 bases lay outside the gene matches. The germline V gene encodes CDR1 LGHDT and CDR2 YNNKEL (reference sequence).

The rearrangement joins TRBV2 to TRBJ1-4; 9 nucleotides line up with TRBD1. The CDR3 extends over 14 amino acids. V shed 1 base and J 6 bases; nucleotides not matched to a gene: 0. The germline V gene has CDR1 SNHLY and CDR2 FYNNEI. Here the CDR3 DNA reads TGTGCCAGCAGTGAAGGGGACAGGGATGAAAAACTGTTTTTT. It encodes CASSEGDRDEKLFF.

The chain employs TRBV7-9 and TRBJ2-1; TRBD2 is a possible D gene (5 bases). This CDR3 comprises 14 residues. V was clipped by 1 base and J by 7 bases, with 11 bases between them. CDR1 and CDR2 (germline): SEHNR, FQNEAQ (reference sequence). Written as DNA, the CDR3 is TGTGCCAGCAGCTTAGGGCGTTGGGAGAATGAGCAGTTCTTC. This encodes CASSLGRWENEQFF. Together with reference TRBV7-9 and TRBJ2-1, the CDR3 gives the full variable domain: DTGVSQNPRHKITKRGQNVTFRCDPISEHNRLYWYRQTLGQGPEFLTYFQNEAQLEKSRLLSDRFSAERPKGSFSTLEIQRTEQGDSAMYLCASSLGRWENEQFFGPGTRLTVL.

This clone was seen once. CDR3: CASSLGPTSGGQYEQYF. The CDR3 DNA reads as TGTGCCAGCAGCTTGGGACCGACTAGCGGGGGACAATACGAGCAGTACTTC. V gene TRBV5-4 combines with J gene TRBJ2-7; 12 positions match TRBD2. The CDR3 has 17 amino acids. Germline values: CDR1 SGHNT, CDR2 YYREEE (reference sequence). V gave up 0 bases and J gave up 4 bases; unmatched junction bases: 8.

The chain is built from TRBV29-1 and TRBJ2-3; TRBD1 matches at 7 bases. V lost 7 bases to trimming and J lost 2 bases; unmatched junction nucleotides: 12. This CDR3 contains 15 residues. Germline V gene lookup returns CDR1 SQVTM and CDR2 ANQGSEA. The CDR3: CSGARGTANTDTQYF. CDR3 sequence (DNA): TGCAGCGGGGCTAGAGGGACAGCCAACACAGATACGCAGTATTTT.

This clone has just a few counts. Other DNA variants within this sample encode the same CDR3. This rearrangement joins TRBV10-3 to TRBJ2-1, with 11 bases identical to TRBD2. The CDR3 spans 15 residues. Germline-derived CDR1 and CDR2 are ENHRY and SYGVKD. Unmatched junction bases numbered 2, after V lost 6 bases and J lost 1 base. The chain's CDR3 is CAIRPSGGSYNEQFF. The CDR3 coding sequence is TGTGCCATCAGGCCTAGCGGGGGGTCCTACAATGAGCAGTTCTTC.

Only a few counts were recorded for this clone. The rearrangement uses TRBV12-3 or TRBV12-4 and TRBJ1-2; no reliable D call. There are 12 residues in the CDR3. Trimming took off 3 bases at V and 7 bases at J, with 9 bases between the two ends. CDR3 in DNA: TGTGCCAGCAGTTTGCGGGGAGGTGGCTACACCTTC. Residues: CASSLRGGGYTF.

The sample holds one count of this clone. The V call is TRBV19, the J call TRBJ2-1; TRBD2 matches at 9 bases. CDR3 length: 16 amino acids. V was pared by 5 bases and J by 4 bases, with 9 bases of the junction left unmatched. Germline-derived CDR1 and CDR2 are LNHDA and SQIVND (reference sequence). CDR3 coding DNA: TGTGCCAGTAGTTCCCGGGCTAGCGGGGATTACAATGAGCAGTTCTTC. Its protein is CASSSRASGDYNEQFF.

The chain employs TRBV5-1 and TRBJ2-3, with D unresolved. The CDR3 length is 15 residues. Germline lookup yields CDR1 SGHRS and CDR2 YFSETQ. V shed 2 bases and J shed 0 bases, with 10 bases lying between them. The CDR3 DNA reads as TGCGCCAGCAGCTTCGGCAGGCCAAGCACAGATACGCAGTATTTT. Translating gives CASSFGRPSTDTQYF.

CDR3 in DNA: TGTGCCAGCTCTTCGGGACAGAGTAAGAACACTGAAGCTTTCTTT. Encoded protein: CASSSGQSKNTEAFF. The chain couples TRBV18 to TRBJ1-1; 7 bases match TRBD1. The V and J ends lost 6 bases and 1 base, in that order; junction bases with no gene match: 8. The V gene's germline CDR1 is KGHSH and CDR2 LQKENI. The CDR3 is 15 amino acids.

The chain has TRBV19 and TRBJ1-4; 12 positions agree with TRBD1. CDR1 is LNHDA, CDR2 SQIVND, per germline (reference sequence). The CDR3 has 17 residues. V lost 4 bases to trimming and J lost 4 bases; unmatched junction nucleotides: 7. The CDR3 DNA reads as TGTGCCAGTAGTAAGCCGGGACAGGGGGCTTATAATGAAAAACTGTTTTTT. It specifies CASSKPGQGAYNEKLFF.

This clone has more than one count but fewer than ten. The V call is TRBV7-6, the J call TRBJ1-6, with D unresolved. Germline CDR1 is SGHVS and CDR2 is FNYEAQ. V was shortened by 5 bases and J by 7 bases, with 15 bases between the two germline ends. This CDR3 region has 15 residues. The CDR3 bases are TGTGCCAGCAGCGGTGGACGGCGGGGAAATTCACCCCTCCACTTT. Translating it yields CASSGGRRGNSPLHF.

The chain uses TRBV12-3 or TRBV12-4 and TRBJ2-5, with D possibly being TRBD2 (6 bases). CDR3 length equals 13 residues. V lost 3 bases, J lost 4 bases, and 9 bases lay in between. The CDR3 reads CASSFRGRETQYF. For the CDR3, the DNA is TGTGCCAGCAGTTTTCGGGGGAGAGAGACCCAGTACTTC.

V is TRBV5-8 and J is TRBJ1-1; a weak D match, TRBD1 (5 bases). The V end lost 2 bases, the J end lost 1 base, and 9 bases lay between the germline ends. The CDR3 runs 14 residues. Germline CDR1 is SGHTS and CDR2 is YDEGEE. The CDR3 loop is CASSLRTRNTEAFF. The CDR3 bases are TGTGCCAGCAGCTTACGGACACGGAACACTGAAGCTTTCTTT.

The chain employs TRBV5-1 and TRBJ2-7, with 7 nucleotides matching TRBD1. The CDR3 is 14 residues long. V lost 3 bases to trimming and J lost 0 bases; unmatched junction nucleotides: 3. Germline V gene data show CDR1 as SGHRS and CDR2 as YFSETQ. CDR3: CASSSRDSSYEQYF. For the CDR3, the DNA is TGCGCCAGCAGCTCCCGGGACAGCTCCTACGAGCAGTACTTC.

This sequence joins TRBV7-8 and TRBJ2-2, with D possibly TRBD1 on 5 matching bases. Germline CDR1 SGHVS, CDR2 FQNEAQ. Trimming left V 1 base short and J 0 bases short, with 9 bases between. This CDR3 region has 16 residues. The CDR3 coding sequence is TGTGCCAGCAGCTTAGAGGGGCTCTCGAACACCGGGGAGCTGTTTTTT. Protein: CASSLEGLSNTGELFF. The full variable domain, rest sourced from reference TRBV7-8 and TRBJ2-2, is GAGVSQSPRYKVAKRGQDVALRCDPISGHVSLFWYQQALGQGPEFLTYFQNEAQLDKSGLPSDRFFAERPEGSVSTLKIQRTQQEDSAVYLCASSLEGLSNTGELFFGEGSRLTVL.

The CDR3 loop is CASSRQGNEKLFF. The CDR3 DNA is TGTGCCAGCAGCCGACAGGGGAACGAAAAACTGTTTTTT. V gene TRBV3-1 (or the pseudogene TRBV3-2) combines with J gene TRBJ1-4; TRBD1 agrees at 8 bases. The CDR3 totals 13 residues. Germline lookup yields CDR1 LGHDT and CDR2 YNNKEL (reference sequence). V shed 4 bases and J 8 bases; nucleotides not matched to a gene: 3.

This rearrangement joins TRBV4-2 to TRBJ2-5; 12 bases fit TRBD2. The CDR3 runs 17 residues. Trimming at V came to 1 base and at J to 2 bases, leaving 5 bases not matched to a gene. Germline assignment: CDR1 LGHNA and CDR2 YNFKEQ. CDR3 loop: CASSQGASGGAQETQYF. In nucleotides, the CDR3 is TGTGCCAGCAGCCAAGGAGCTAGCGGGGGGGCGCAAGAGACCCAGTACTTC.

The chain uses TRBV27 and TRBJ1-2, with 9 bases matching TRBD1. CDR1 and CDR2 (germline): MNHEY, SMNVEV (reference sequence). The CDR3 spans 17 residues. The J segment lost 6 bases and the V segment lost 1 base, leaving 12 bases of the junction unmatched. CDR3 nucleotide sequence: TGTGCCAGCAGTTTATGGGGTGGGGGACAGGGAGCCAATGGCTACACCTTC. Translated: CASSLWGGGQGANGYTF.

As concerns this clone: Different DNA sequences within this sample yield the same CDR3. The chain recombines TRBV28 with TRBJ1-5; D is uncertain. The CDR3 is 14 amino acids. V lost 6 bases to trimming and J lost 1 base, with 10 bases between them. Germline values: CDR1 MDHEN, CDR2 SYDVKM. CDR3 protein: CASSLGGSNQPQHF. The CDR3 coding sequence is TGTGCCAGCAGCTTAGGAGGGAGCAATCAGCCCCAGCATTTT.

The J gene is TRBJ1-1, the V gene TRBV25-1; 9 bases are shared with TRBD1. The CDR3 loop spans 13 amino acids. CDR1 and CDR2 from the germline V gene are MGHDK and SYGVNS. With V trimmed by 4 bases and J by 4 bases, 1 base remained unmatched. The chain's CDR3 is CASSVTGGTEAFF. For the CDR3, the DNA is TGTGCCAGCAGTGTGACAGGGGGCACTGAAGCTTTCTTT.